The rows below give T cell receptor beta chains drawn from one sample of a study of T cells expressing NK-cell markers. From the 5' RACE reads, TCRdb lists one entry per CDR3 protein and no DNA. Its table records 300,000 to 450,000 distinct CDR3 sequences. Sequencing was done on a sample of blood T cells: a sorted CD56 or NKG2C T cell subset, CD4+ or CD8+ T cells, or bulk PBMC T cells (not recorded which). These receptors all stem from a man aged 18-75 years in good health. Each CDR3 is given with its conserved first and last residue. The order of the fields is J gene, V gene, CDR3 length, CDR3 protein.

J: TRBJ2-2
V: TRBV20-1
length: 12
CDR3: CSARLGAGELFF

J: TRBJ2-4
V: TRBV6-1
length: 13
CDR3: CASSEDRSPIQYF

J: TRBJ2-3
V: TRBV20-1
length: 14
CDR3: CSARNRQGADTQYF

J: TRBJ2-1
V: TRBV5-5
length: 15
CDR3: CASSWRDSPNNEQFF

J: TRBJ1-2
V: TRBV10-3
length: 14
CDR3: CAISESNTYYGYTF

J: TRBJ2-5
V: TRBV2
length: 12
CDR3: CASMRGMETQYF

J: TRBJ2-7
V: TRBV15
length: 15
CDR3: CATSRGGQGRTEQYF

J: TRBJ2-3
V: TRBV9
length: 13
CDR3: CAMRRVSTDTQYF

J: TRBJ1-3
V: TRBV7-6
length: 17
CDR3: CASSDWTGAISGNTIYF

J: TRBJ2-5
V: TRBV6-2/TRBV6-3
length: 13
CDR3: CASTSTSYETQYF

J: TRBJ1-4
V: TRBV12-3/TRBV12-4
length: 12
CDR3: CASSFLDEKLFF

J: TRBJ1-2
V: TRBV6-1
length: 13
CDR3: CASSESGNYGYTF

J: TRBJ2-2
V: TRBV10-3
length: 12
CDR3: CAISGSTGELFF

J: TRBJ1-2
V: TRBV5-1
length: 15
CDR3: CASSTGTGTNYGYTF

J: TRBJ2-5
V: TRBV7-9
length: 15
CDR3: CASAFGGAMEETQYF

J: TRBJ1-5
V: TRBV6-1
length: 14
CDR3: CASSDRSPNQPQHF

J: TRBJ2-1
V: TRBV7-6
length: 15
CDR3: CASSGGQGWYNEQFF

J: TRBJ2-7
V: TRBV2
length: 16
CDR3: CASSDQTIGDRGEQYF

J: TRBJ2-7
V: TRBV12-3/TRBV12-4
length: 18
CDR3: CASSFGTGTNKNPYEQYF

J: TRBJ2-1
V: TRBV12-3/TRBV12-4
length: 15
CDR3: CASSLGFQSGHEQFF

J: TRBJ2-5
V: TRBV20-1
length: 14
CDR3: CSAPVQDRQETQYF

J: TRBJ2-2
V: TRBV7-3
length: 13
CDR3: CASSTTRSGELFF

J: TRBJ1-4
V: TRBV12-3/TRBV12-4
length: 16
CDR3: CASSLGQVAANEKLFF

J: TRBJ2-4
V: TRBV18
length: 20
CDR3: CASSPLVGVSPNLAKNIQYF

J: TRBJ2-1
V: TRBV7-2
length: 15
CDR3: CASSHRQGFINEQFF

J: TRBJ1-1
V: TRBV3-1
length: 15
CDR3: CASRGSGAMNTEAFF

J: TRBJ2-1
V: TRBV19
length: 17
CDR3: CASSPPREGLVGHEQFF

J: TRBJ2-7
V: TRBV6-5
length: 17
CDR3: CASSYSLLSGFLYEQYF

J: TRBJ1-5
V: TRBV15
length: 17
CDR3: CATRTDRSGGSNQPQHF

J: TRBJ2-1
V: TRBV7-9
length: 13
CDR3: CASSRRTNNEQFF

J: TRBJ2-3
V: TRBV5-4
length: 17
CDR3: CASSLYRGGAVTDTQYF

J: TRBJ2-7
V: TRBV28
length: 13
CDR3: CASRSAGYHEQYF

J: TRBJ1-2
V: TRBV2
length: 15
CDR3: CASSVRDTGYYGYTF

J: TRBJ2-1
V: TRBV6-1
length: 16
CDR3: CASSRSDRGSYNEQFF

J: TRBJ2-7
V: TRBV28
length: 13
CDR3: CASSLYGAYEQYF

J: TRBJ2-7
V: TRBV27
length: 15
CDR3: CASRGTSGGAYEQYF

J: TRBJ2-5
V: TRBV27
length: 15
CDR3: CASSFWGSKFETQYF

J: TRBJ1-1
V: TRBV27
length: 14
CDR3: CASSQYMALAEAFF

J: TRBJ1-1
V: TRBV4-1
length: 14
CDR3: CASSQEIVRTEAFF

J: TRBJ2-5
V: TRBV20-1
length: 14
CDR3: CSARRTINQETQYF

J: TRBJ2-4
V: TRBV7-6
length: 13
CDR3: CASSLGTSSIQYF

J: TRBJ2-7
V: TRBV6-1
length: 13
CDR3: CASIPPGRNEQYF

J: TRBJ2-3
V: TRBV12-3/TRBV12-4
length: 13
CDR3: CASSLRTPDTQYF

J: TRBJ2-1
V: TRBV5-1
length: 14
CDR3: CASSSPQSYNEQFF

J: TRBJ1-2
V: TRBV20-1
length: 13
CDR3: CSARVAAKNGYTF

J: TRBJ1-5
V: TRBV6-6
length: 13
CDR3: CASGTVSNQPQHF

J: TRBJ2-3
V: TRBV7-2
length: 13
CDR3: CASSPLPLDTQYF

J: TRBJ2-2
V: TRBV5-1
length: 18
CDR3: CASSLEGPTSGGAGELFF

J: TRBJ2-3
V: TRBV4-2
length: 16
CDR3: CASSQGGAGGADTQYF

J: TRBJ1-6
V: TRBV6-5
length: 15
CDR3: CASSYSTAYNSPLHF

J: TRBJ1-4
V: TRBV5-1
length: 16
CDR3: CASSLDFDRPNEKLFF

J: TRBJ1-3
V: TRBV29-1
length: 13
CDR3: CSVLGPSGNTIYF